This T cell receptor (beta chain) was identified during a study of blood T cell repertoires in COVID-19. Study context: Samples of COVID-19 (acute and convalescent) were obtained from the United States, Italy and Spain. PBMCs, B-cell-depleted T cells, or T cells were the source of the cDNA or gDNA that made up the material.

Germline CDR1 and CDR2: SGHVS and FQNEAQ. The CDR3 runs 14 residues. Trimming at V came to 3 bases and at J to 4 bases, leaving 5 bases not matched to a gene. Original handling: Amplifying reference gene primers gave estimates of nucleated cell counts. Sequenced by immunoSEQ multiplex PCR; TCRdb stores in-frame clones only, minus some. V, J and clone size are those of that table, while D and trimming were read from the DNA. The sample carries tens of thousands of clones, approximately 88% recorded once. Source material: peripheral blood. This TCR came from a human donor in a cohort sampled during active COVID-19. The chain uses TRBV7-8 and TRBJ2-7; 8 bases agree with TRBD1. The CDR3 sequence: CASSLGQAGYEQYF. In nucleotides, the CDR3 is TGTGCCAGCAGCTTGGGACAGGCAGGATACGAGCAGTACTTC.